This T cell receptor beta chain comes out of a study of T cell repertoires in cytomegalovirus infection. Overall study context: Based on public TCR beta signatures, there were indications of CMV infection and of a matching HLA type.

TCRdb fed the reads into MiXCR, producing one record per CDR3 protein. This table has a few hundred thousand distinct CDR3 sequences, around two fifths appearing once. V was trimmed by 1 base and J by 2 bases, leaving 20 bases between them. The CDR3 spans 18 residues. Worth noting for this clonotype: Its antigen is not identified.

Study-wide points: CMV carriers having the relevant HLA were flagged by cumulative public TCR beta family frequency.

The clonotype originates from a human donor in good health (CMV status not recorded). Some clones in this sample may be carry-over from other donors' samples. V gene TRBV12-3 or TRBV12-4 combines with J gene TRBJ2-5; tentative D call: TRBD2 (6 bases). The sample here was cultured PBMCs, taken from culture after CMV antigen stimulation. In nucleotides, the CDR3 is TGTGCCAGCAGTTTAGGGACCAGGAGGGGTGGGATACAAGAGACCCAGTACTTC. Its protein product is CASSLGTRRGGIQETQYF.